The 32 T cell receptor beta chains given below trace back to one sample, sequenced in a study of spatial heterogeneity in lung cancer. One entry per CDR3 protein results from TCRdb running MiXCR on the 5' RACE reads. The data contain roughly 15,000 distinct CDR3 sequences, 7.5% to 8.5% of them singletons. As to time point: sample taken at primary tumor resection. From tumor, nontumor lung or frozen PBMC, whole RNA was taken unsorted for sequencing. The sequencing here drew on PBMCs, taken at surgery. The receptors come from a female donor with early-stage non-small cell lung cancer.

This clonotype appeared a few times. The chain uses TRBV27 and TRBJ2-3, with 7 bases lining up with TRBD2. The CDR3 is 13 amino acids. From germline, CDR1 is MNHEY and CDR2 SMNVEV (reference sequence). After removal of 7 bases from V and 4 bases from J, the junction contained 5 bases not matched to a gene. The CDR3 sequence: CASNAGDADTQYF. For the CDR3, the DNA is TGTGCCAGCAACGCGGGAGACGCAGATACGCAGTATTTT.

This clonotype was recorded at least ten times. The rearrangement uses TRBV11-2 and TRBJ2-1; 16 positions agree with TRBD2. Germline V gives CDR1 SGHAT, CDR2 FQNNGV. Trimming removed 5 bases from V and 10 bases from J; junction bases left unmatched: 11. The length of the CDR3 is 17 residues. CDR3 sequence reads: CASSPLGLAGGPGEQFF. The CDR3 DNA reads as TGTGCCAGCAGCCCCCTGGGACTAGCGGGAGGGCCAGGAGAGCAGTTCTTC.

This clonotype was seen repeatedly, ten times or more. CDR3: CASSPGNLNEKLFF. Here the CDR3 DNA reads TGTGCCAGCAGCCCTGGTAATCTCAATGAAAAACTGTTTTTT. J is TRBJ1-4 and V is TRBV3-1; D call uncertain. V lost 4 bases and J 5 bases, leaving 11 bases between the germline ends. The CDR3 length is 14 residues. Germline CDR1 is LGHDT and CDR2 is YNNKEL (reference sequence).

Many counts were recorded for this clonotype. The CDR3 region has the DNA TGTGCCAGCAGTCCCCGGGGGGGGCAGAATGAAGCTTTCTTT. This encodes CASSPRGGQNEAFF. The chain employs TRBV12-3 or TRBV12-4 and TRBJ1-1; possible D gene TRBD1, 6 bases. Trimming stripped 5 bases from V and 7 bases from J, with 17 bases between. CDR3 length equals 14 residues.

The chain links TRBV20-1 to TRBJ1-1; TRBD1 might be the D (5 bases). The CDR3 contains 12 residues. The germline V gene encodes CDR1 DFQATT and CDR2 SNEGSKA (reference sequence). The V end lost 6 bases, the J end lost 1 base, and 9 bases lay between the germline ends. CDR3 in DNA: TGCAGTGCGCCTCAGGGGAACACTGAAGCTTTCTTT. Its translation is CSAPQGNTEAFF.

The sample holds many counts of this clonotype. V usage is TRBV28 and J usage is TRBJ2-5, with D tentatively TRBD1 or TRBD2 (5 bases each). Per the germline V gene, CDR1 is MDHEN and CDR2 is SYDVKM. The CDR3 extends over 12 amino acids. V shed 5 bases and J shed 4 bases, with 8 bases lying between them. The CDR3: CASSGGLETQYF. In nucleotides, the CDR3 is TGTGCCAGCAGTGGGGGTCTAGAGACCCAGTACTTC.

This clonotype has ten or more counts. The CDR3 spells CASHLGTGVLNYGYTF. CDR3 nucleotide sequence: TGTGCCTCACATCTTGGGACAGGTGTTCTTAACTATGGCTACACCTTC. The chain combines TRBV30 with TRBJ1-2; TRBD1 matches 8 bases. CDR1 is GTSNPN and CDR2 is SVGIG in the germline V gene (reference sequence). This CDR3 is built from 16 residues. The V gene end was trimmed by 7 bases and the J gene end by 1 base; junction bases not matched to a gene: 14.

This chain links TRBV7-2 with TRBJ1-1; unclear D gene. This CDR3 comprises 15 residues. CDR1 is SGHTA, CDR2 FQGNSA, per germline. The germline V and J ends were trimmed by 1 base and 3 bases, with 12 bases remaining between them. The CDR3 DNA sequence: TGTGCCAGCAGCTTAGATGGCGTAGACGACACTGAAGCTTTCTTT. It specifies CASSLDGVDDTEAFF.

This clonotype was picked up many times. J is TRBJ2-7 and V is TRBV4-1, with 11 bases aligning to TRBD1. V lost 2 bases and J lost 7; bases outside the gene matches: 7. The length of the CDR3 is 15 residues. CDR1 is MGHRA and CDR2 is YSYEKL in the germline V gene. The CDR3 bases are TGCGCCAGCAGCCAACCTGGACAGGGGGCGGGAGAGCAGTACTTC. This gives the protein CASSQPGQGAGEQYF.

This clonotype has more than one count but fewer than ten. Its ends do not fully match the called genes, so a read error is possible. The chain carries TRBV7-7 and TRBJ2-5; D could derive from TRBD1 or TRBD2 (5 bases each). Germline V gene sequence: CDR1 SSHAT, CDR2 FNYEAQ (reference sequence). The CDR3 contains 13 residues. For the CDR3, the DNA is TGTGCTAGCAGCTTAGACGGGGCGAAGACCCAGTACTTC. This translates into CASSLDGAKTQYF.

In this sample, this clonotype turned up many times. V usage is TRBV29-1 and J usage is TRBJ2-3; TRBD2 aligns across 7 bases. The ends lost 4 bases at V and 7 bases at J; junction bases unmatched: 11. Germline V gives CDR1 SQVTM, CDR2 ANQGSEA. The CDR3 contains 14 residues. The CDR3 sequence is CSVAAAGMMNTQYF. The CDR3 DNA reads as TGCAGCGTTGCCGCAGCGGGAATGATGAATACGCAGTATTTT.

This clonotype was seen at least ten times. This rearrangement joins TRBV20-1 to TRBJ2-2; either TRBD1 or TRBD2 may supply D (5 bases each). The germline V and J ends were trimmed by 5 bases and 0 bases, with 7 bases remaining between them. The CDR3 length is 13 residues. Looked up from germline, CDR1 is DFQATT and CDR2 is SNEGSKA (reference sequence). The CDR3 is CSAGTSNTGELFF. Here the CDR3 DNA reads TGCAGTGCTGGGACGTCGAACACCGGGGAGCTGTTTTTT.

This clonotype was recorded at least ten times. This chain uses TRBV5-1 with TRBJ2-4; unclear D gene. The germline V gene encodes CDR1 SGHRS and CDR2 YFSETQ. The V gene lost 4 bases and the J gene lost 2 bases, with 25 bases spanning the gap. This CDR3 is 19 amino acids long. CDR3 bases: TGCGCCAGCAGCAACAGTGGGTCTGTACTAACTCCAACCAAAAACATTCAGTACTTC. This codes for CASSNSGSVLTPTKNIQYF.

This clonotype was counted at least ten times. The chain uses TRBV11-2 and TRBJ2-2; D is ambiguous. V lost 4 bases and J lost 5, with 5 bases in between. The CDR3 is 12 residues long. CDR1 and CDR2 (germline): SGHAT, FQNNGV. DNA for the CDR3: TGTGCCAGCAGCTATATAACCGGGGAGCTGTTTTTT. Translated: CASSYITGELFF.

This clonotype was recorded many times. The chain links TRBV20-1 to TRBJ2-7; D is undetermined. Germline loops: CDR1 DFQATT, CDR2 SNEGSKA (reference sequence). V lost 1 base and J 6 bases, leaving 13 bases between the germline ends. This CDR3 comprises 13 residues. The CDR3 nucleotides read TGCAGTGCTAGAGCGGGCAACAGTGGCGAGCAGTACTTC. The encoded protein is CSARAGNSGEQYF.

This rearrangement joins TRBV28 to TRBJ2-2; 11 bases align to TRBD1. The germline V gene has CDR1 MDHEN and CDR2 SYDVKM. The CDR3 sequence is 15 residues long. Trimming at V came to 5 bases and at J to 6 bases, leaving 5 bases not matched to a gene. In nucleotides, the CDR3 is TGTGCCAGCAGTGCCCCGGGACAGGGGGCCGGGGAGCTGTTTTTT. It encodes CASSAPGQGAGELFF.

This clonotype was recorded many times. V gene TRBV5-6 combines with J gene TRBJ1-6, with 8 positions matching TRBD1. Germline trimming cut 3 bases from V and 8 bases from J; bases unmatched to any gene: 4. CDR1 and CDR2 from the germline V gene are SGHDT and YYEEEE. This CDR3 has 14 amino acids. Here the CDR3 reads CASSSRGLYSPLHF. The CDR3 bases are TGTGCCAGCAGCTCCAGGGGGCTCTATTCACCCCTCCACTTT.

This clonotype has ten or more counts. V is TRBV20-1 and J is TRBJ2-4; 15 nucleotides match TRBD2. The V segment lost 7 bases and the J segment 7 bases; nucleotides outside the gene matches: 11. This CDR3 is built from 16 residues. Germline V CDR1 and CDR2: DFQATT, SNEGSKA (reference sequence). The CDR3 here is CSVKGLAGGGGNIQYF. The CDR3 nucleotides read TGCAGTGTCAAGGGACTAGCGGGAGGAGGGGGCAACATTCAGTACTTC.

By frequency in the sample, this clonotype is medium-sized. The genes are TRBV7-3 and TRBJ2-1; TRBD2 matches 12 bases. Germline V gives CDR1 SGHTA, CDR2 FQGTGA. The trim removed 5 bases at V and 8 bases at J, leaving 7 bases unmatched. This CDR3 has 15 residues. This chain's CDR3 is CASSALAGGRDEQFF. The DNA for the CDR3 is TGTGCCAGCAGCGCTCTAGCGGGGGGGCGCGATGAGCAGTTCTTC. Supplemented by reference TRBV7-3 and TRBJ2-1, the full variable domain reads GAGVSQTPSNKVTEKGKYVELRCDPISGHTALYWYRQSLGQGPEFLIYFQGTGAADDSGLPNDRFFAVRPEGSVSTLKIQRTERGDSAVYLCASSALAGGRDEQFFGPGTRLTVL.

The sample holds many counts of this clonotype. The V and J genes are TRBV2 and TRBJ2-1, with D perhaps assigned TRBD1 or TRBD2 (5 bases each). V gave up 4 bases and J gave up 2 bases, with 12 bases separating them. This CDR3 has 15 amino acids. The germline gives CDR1 SNHLY, CDR2 FYNNEI. The CDR3 bases are TGTGCCAGCAGTGGAGGGACCGGGGCCTACAATGAGCAGTTCTTC. Protein: CASSGGTGAYNEQFF.

This clonotype has a count of ten or more. CDR3 bases: TGCAGTGCTAGAGTGGGAGTGGGGGCCAACGTCCTGACTTTC. This translates into CSARVGVGANVLTF. This chain uses TRBV20-1 with TRBJ2-6; TRBD2 is a possible D gene (5 bases). The length of the CDR3 is 14 residues. Trimming cost V 1 base and J 4 bases, with 8 bases left between them. CDR1 and CDR2 from the germline V gene are DFQATT and SNEGSKA (reference sequence).

This clonotype has ten or more counts. This rearrangement joins TRBV28 to TRBJ1-1, with D unresolved. The germline V gene has CDR1 MDHEN and CDR2 SYDVKM. The V end lost 11 bases, the J end lost 1 base, and 11 bases lay between the germline ends. The CDR3 contains 12 residues. This chain's CDR3 is CASQPPNTEAFF. CDR3 sequence (DNA): TGTGCCTCCCAGCCCCCGAACACTGAAGCTTTCTTT.

Ten or more counts support this clonotype. This chain connects TRBV15 to TRBJ1-6; TRBD1 aligns across 9 bases. This CDR3 contains 13 residues. V gave up 5 bases and J gave up 9 bases; unmatched junction bases: 2. Looked up from germline, CDR1 is LNHNV and CDR2 is YYDKDF (reference sequence). The CDR3 region has the DNA TGTGCCACCAGCGGGACAGGGATTTCACCCCTCCACTTT. Protein product: CATSGTGISPLHF.

With regard to this clonotype: This may arise from a read error, as a much more abundant clone is one base away. The conserved phenylalanine or tryptophan is not found at the CDR3 terminus, so this likely reflects a read error. The gene calls are TRBV12-3 or TRBV12-4 and TRBJ1-2, with D unclear. Trimming stripped 6 bases from V and 1 base from J, with 9 bases between. CDR3 length: 13 amino acids. The CDR3 sequence: CASRKQINYGYTY. CDR3 DNA sequence: TGTGCCAGCAGGAAACAGATTAACTATGGCTACACCTAC.

This clonotype occurred a few times. This sequence joins TRBV27 and TRBJ2-5; 8 nucleotides line up with TRBD2. This CDR3 region has 14 residues. Germline CDR1 and CDR2: MNHEY and SMNVEV (reference sequence). J gave up 4 bases and V 7 bases, and 8 bases lay outside the gene matches. The CDR3 sequence is CASKRIAGRETQYF. The CDR3 nucleotides are TGTGCCAGCAAACGAATAGCGGGAAGAGAGACCCAGTACTTC.

This clonotype was seen many times. This chain links TRBV24-1 with TRBJ2-7; TRBD1 agrees at 11 bases. After removal of 2 bases from V and 3 bases from J, the junction contained 2 bases not matched to a gene. The CDR3 sequence is 15 residues long. CDR1 and CDR2 (germline): KGHDR, SFDVKD. The CDR3 sequence: CATSDSGTGGYEQYF. The CDR3 DNA is TGTGCCACCAGTGATTCGGGGACAGGGGGCTACGAGCAGTACTTC.

Many counts were recorded for this clonotype. The chain joins TRBV5-1 to TRBJ2-7; D perhaps matches TRBD2 (6 bases). Between the trimmed V and J ends, which lost 0 bases and 2 bases, there was a span of 9 bases. This CDR3 has 14 residues. Germline loops: CDR1 SGHRS, CDR2 YFSETQ. The CDR3 DNA reads as TGCGCCAGCAGCTTGGACACGGGAGCCTACGAGCAGTACTTC. It yields the protein CASSLDTGAYEQYF.

As concerns this clonotype: A much bigger clone sits one base away, suggesting this may be a read error. The chain combines TRBV29-1 with TRBJ2-2, with unresolved D. Germline V CDR1 and CDR2: SQVTM, ANQGSEA. The CDR3 sequence is 12 residues long. Here the CDR3 DNA reads TGCGGCGTTGTGAGAGACACCGGGGAGCTGTTTTTT. This sequence encodes CGVVRDTGELFF.

At least ten counts were recorded for this clonotype. The chain carries TRBV20-1 and TRBJ1-5, with 10 bases identical to TRBD1. The CDR3 totals 18 residues. V lost 2 bases and J lost 0; bases outside the gene matches: 10. Germline values: CDR1 DFQATT, CDR2 SNEGSKA (reference sequence). The CDR3 DNA follows: TGCAGTGCTAGACACGGACAGGGGGATCTAATTAGCAATCAGCCCCAGCATTTT. This translates into CSARHGQGDLISNQPQHF.

This clonotype was detected ten times or more. V is TRBV6-6 and J is TRBJ1-5; D gene uncertain. CDR3 length equals 14 residues. Trimming removed 2 bases at V and 3 bases at J, with 8 bases between. The germline V gene has CDR1 MNHNY and CDR2 SVGAGI (reference sequence). Here the CDR3 DNA reads TGTGCCAGCAGTTACGGCCCGAACAATCAGCCCCAGCATTTT. This encodes CASSYGPNNQPQHF.

This clonotype was recorded at least ten times. J is TRBJ1-3 and V is TRBV2; 10 bases are shared with TRBD1. Per germline, CDR1 SNHLY and CDR2 FYNNEI. The CDR3 has 18 amino acids. J was trimmed by 2 bases and V by 8 bases; bases with no gene match: 15. CDR3 nucleotides: TGTGCCAGCGCCACCGGGACAGGGGCCCCGTGGGCTGGAAACACCATATATTTT. Protein sequence: CASATGTGAPWAGNTIYF.

By share, this clonotype counts as medium-sized (0.01 to 0.1%). The chain links TRBV11-1 to TRBJ1-1, with D hard to call. V lost 5 bases, J lost 8 bases, and 18 bases lay in between. This CDR3 contains 14 residues. CDR1 is SGHAT, CDR2 FQDESV, per germline (reference sequence). This chain's CDR3 is CASSVDLSAVEAFF. The CDR3 region has the DNA TGTGCCAGCAGCGTGGACTTGTCGGCGGTCGAAGCTTTCTTT.